The TCR beta chain under discussion was sequenced for a study of cytomegalovirus exposure and HLA in healthy donors. Primers for the PCR totalled 60 Vbeta and 13 Jbeta. Sequencing was performed with immunoSEQ multiplex PCR; in TCRdb, only in-frame clones are kept and a portion is missing. The sample lists 110,000 to 150,000 clones; approximately 80% were seen once. Germline-derived CDR1 and CDR2 are GTSNPN and SVGIG (reference sequence). V dropped 4 bases and J dropped 4; count of bases not matched to a gene: 4. The length of the CDR3 is 13 residues. On this clone itself: What it recognizes is unknown.

Findings and caveats of the study: Per a later analysis, HLA-associated TCR beta chains showed more clonal expansion than other, equally common TCR beta chains.

This rearrangement joins TRBV30 to TRBJ1-5; 7 nucleotides agree with TRBD1. The clonotype comes from a man aged 18 to 30 in good health and CMV-seronegative. Sequencing was carried out using PBMCs. The CDR3 region has the DNA TGTGCCTGGACAGGGGGACGAAATCAGCCCCAGCATTTT. It is translated as CAWTGGRNQPQHF.